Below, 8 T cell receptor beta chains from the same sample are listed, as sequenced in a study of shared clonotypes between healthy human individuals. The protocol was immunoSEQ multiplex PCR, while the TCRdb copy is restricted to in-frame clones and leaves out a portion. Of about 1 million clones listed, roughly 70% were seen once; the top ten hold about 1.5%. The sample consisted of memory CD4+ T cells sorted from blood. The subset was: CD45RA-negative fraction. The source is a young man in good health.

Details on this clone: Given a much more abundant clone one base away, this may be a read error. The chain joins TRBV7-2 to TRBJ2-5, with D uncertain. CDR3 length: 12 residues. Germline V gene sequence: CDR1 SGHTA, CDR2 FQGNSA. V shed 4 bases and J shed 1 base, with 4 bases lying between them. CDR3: CASSYFQETQYF. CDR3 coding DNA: TGTGCCAGCAGCTACTTCCAAGAGACCCAGTACTTC.

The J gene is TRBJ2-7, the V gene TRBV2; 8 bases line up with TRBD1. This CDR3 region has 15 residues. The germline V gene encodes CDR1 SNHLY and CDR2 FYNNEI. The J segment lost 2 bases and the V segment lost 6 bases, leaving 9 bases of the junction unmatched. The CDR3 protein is CASSIDRGGTYEQYF. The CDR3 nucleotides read TGTGCCAGCAGCATAGACAGGGGAGGAACCTACGAGCAGTACTTC. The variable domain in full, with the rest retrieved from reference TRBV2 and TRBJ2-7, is EPEVTQTPSHQVTQMGQEVILRCVPISNHLYFYWYRQILGQKVEFLVSFYNNEISEKSEIFDDQFSVERPDGSNFTLKIRSTKLEDSAMYFCASSIDRGGTYEQYFGPGTRLTVT.

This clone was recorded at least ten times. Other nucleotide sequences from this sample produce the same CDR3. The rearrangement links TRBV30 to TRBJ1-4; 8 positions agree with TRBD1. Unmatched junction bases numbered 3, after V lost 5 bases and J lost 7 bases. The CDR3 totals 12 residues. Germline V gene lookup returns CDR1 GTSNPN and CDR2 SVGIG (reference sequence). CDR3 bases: TGTGCCTGGGGACAGGGACGTGAAAAACTGTTTTTT. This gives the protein CAWGQGREKLFF.

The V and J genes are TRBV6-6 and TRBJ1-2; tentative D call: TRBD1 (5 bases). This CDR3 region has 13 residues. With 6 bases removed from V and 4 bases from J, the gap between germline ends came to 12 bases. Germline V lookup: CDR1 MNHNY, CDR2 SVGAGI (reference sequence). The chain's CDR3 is CASSPAGTYGYTF. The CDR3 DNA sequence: TGTGCCAGCAGCCCAGCGGGGACCTATGGCTACACCTTC.

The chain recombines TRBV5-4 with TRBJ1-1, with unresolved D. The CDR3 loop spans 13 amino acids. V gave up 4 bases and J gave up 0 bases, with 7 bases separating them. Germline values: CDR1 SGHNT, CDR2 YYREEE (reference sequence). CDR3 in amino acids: CASSPELNTEAFF. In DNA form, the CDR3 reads TGTGCCAGCAGCCCTGAACTGAACACTGAAGCTTTCTTT.

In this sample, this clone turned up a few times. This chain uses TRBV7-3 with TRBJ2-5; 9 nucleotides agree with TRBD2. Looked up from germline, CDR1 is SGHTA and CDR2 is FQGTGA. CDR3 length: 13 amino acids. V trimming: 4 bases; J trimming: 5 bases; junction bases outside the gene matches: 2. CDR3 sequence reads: CASSSGTSETQYF. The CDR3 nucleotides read TGTGCCAGCAGCTCAGGGACTAGCGAGACCCAGTACTTC.

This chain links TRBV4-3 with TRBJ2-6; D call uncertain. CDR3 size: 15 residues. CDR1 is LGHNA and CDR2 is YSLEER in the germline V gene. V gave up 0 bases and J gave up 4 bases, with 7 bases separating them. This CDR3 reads CASSQDFGGANVLTF. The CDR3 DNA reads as TGCGCCAGCAGCCAAGATTTTGGCGGGGCCAACGTCCTGACTTTC.

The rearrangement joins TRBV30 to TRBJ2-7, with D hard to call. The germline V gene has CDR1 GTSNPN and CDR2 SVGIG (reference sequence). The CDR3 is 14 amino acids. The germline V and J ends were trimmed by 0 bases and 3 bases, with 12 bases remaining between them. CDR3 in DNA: TGTGCCTGGAGTGTCGGTAACAGAAACTACGAGCAGTACTTC. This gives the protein CAWSVGNRNYEQYF.